This T cell receptor beta chain came from a study of T cells in localized non-small cell lung cancer. The CDR3 has 15 residues. Deletions cut 0 bases from V and 0 bases from J, with 7 bases between. Looked up from germline, CDR1 is SGHRS and CDR2 is YFSETQ. Overall study results and limits: The study sequenced only one region of the tumor. As a result, intratumor heterogeneity could not be excluded and remains possible. Longer overall survival was seen with higher T cell density measured in blood. Among the top 100 tumor clones, a median around 60 appeared in adjacent lung.

This clone was picked up one time. The antigen is undetermined. Assay: immunoSEQ multiplex PCR; the TCRdb copy retains only in-frame clones and omits some. This sample has about 27,000 clones, with more than 85% found just once. The receptor's source is a female donor older than 55 with stage II squamous cell lung carcinoma. Source: peripheral blood, taken before any cancer treatment. The chain couples TRBV5-1 to TRBJ2-1; D unclear. CDR3 protein: CASSLGQSSYNEQFF. In DNA, the CDR3 is TGCGCCAGCAGCTTGGGGCAGAGCTCCTACAATGAGCAGTTCTTC.